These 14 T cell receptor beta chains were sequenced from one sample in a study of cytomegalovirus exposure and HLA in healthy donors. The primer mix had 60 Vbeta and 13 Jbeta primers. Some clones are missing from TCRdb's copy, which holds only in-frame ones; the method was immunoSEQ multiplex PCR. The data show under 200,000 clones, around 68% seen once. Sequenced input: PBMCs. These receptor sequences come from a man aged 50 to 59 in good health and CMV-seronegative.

The CDR3 nucleotides are TGTGCCAGCAGCGCCGACAGGGTAGGATCACCCCTCCACTTT. Translated: CASSADRVGSPLHF. The V call is TRBV28, the J call TRBJ1-6; TRBD1 agrees at 7 bases. Germline CDR1 is MDHEN and CDR2 is SYDVKM. The V segment lost 6 bases and the J segment 10 bases; nucleotides outside the gene matches: 9. The CDR3 runs 14 residues.

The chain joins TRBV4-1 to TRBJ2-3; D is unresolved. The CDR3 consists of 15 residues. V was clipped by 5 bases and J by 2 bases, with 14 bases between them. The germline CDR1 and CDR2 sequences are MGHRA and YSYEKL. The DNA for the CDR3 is TGCGCCAGCAGCTTAACTCCTAAAATCACAGATACGCAGTATTTT. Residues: CASSLTPKITDTQYF.

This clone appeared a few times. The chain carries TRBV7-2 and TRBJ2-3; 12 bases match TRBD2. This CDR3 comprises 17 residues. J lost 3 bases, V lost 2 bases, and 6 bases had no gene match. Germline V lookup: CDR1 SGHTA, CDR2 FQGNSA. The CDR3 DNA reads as TGTGCCAGCAGCTTACTAACCGGACTAGCGGGGACAGATACGCAGTATTTT. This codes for CASSLLTGLAGTDTQYF.

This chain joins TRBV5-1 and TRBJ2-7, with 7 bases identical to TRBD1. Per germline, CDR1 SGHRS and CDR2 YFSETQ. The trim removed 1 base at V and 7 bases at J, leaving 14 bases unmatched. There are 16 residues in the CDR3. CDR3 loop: CASSLTPTGAGGEQYF. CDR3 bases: TGCGCCAGCAGCTTGACTCCTACAGGGGCCGGAGGAGAGCAGTACTTC. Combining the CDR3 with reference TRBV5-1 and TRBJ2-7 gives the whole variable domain KAGVTQTPRYLIKTRGQQVTLSCSPISGHRSVSWYQQTPGQGLQFLFEYFSETQRNKGNFPGRFSGRQFSNSRSEMNVSTLELGDSALYLCASSLTPTGAGGEQYFGPGTRLTVT.

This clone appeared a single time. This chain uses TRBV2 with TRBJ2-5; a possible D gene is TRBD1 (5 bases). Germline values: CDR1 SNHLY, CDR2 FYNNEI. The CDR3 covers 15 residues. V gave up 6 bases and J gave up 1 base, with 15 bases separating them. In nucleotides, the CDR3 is TGTGCCAGCAGGAATAGGGATCAGGGCCAAGAGACCCAGTACTTC. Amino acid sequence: CASRNRDQGQETQYF. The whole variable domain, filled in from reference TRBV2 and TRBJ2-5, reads EPEVTQTPSHQVTQMGQEVILRCVPISNHLYFYWYRQILGQKVEFLVSFYNNEISEKSEIFDDQFSVERPDGSNFTLKIRSTKLEDSAMYFCASRNRDQGQETQYFGPGTRLLVL.

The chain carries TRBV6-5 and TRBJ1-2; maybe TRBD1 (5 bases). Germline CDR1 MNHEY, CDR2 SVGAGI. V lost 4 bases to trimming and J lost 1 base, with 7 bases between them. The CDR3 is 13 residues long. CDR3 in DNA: TGTGCCAGCAGTTCGGGGGGTAACTATGGCTACACCTTC. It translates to CASSSGGNYGYTF.

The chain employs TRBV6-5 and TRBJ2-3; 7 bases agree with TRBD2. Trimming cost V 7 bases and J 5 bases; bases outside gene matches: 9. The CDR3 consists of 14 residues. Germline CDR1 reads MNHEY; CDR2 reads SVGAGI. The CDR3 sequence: CASKAGPAGDTQYF. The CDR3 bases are TGTGCCAGCAAAGCGGGGCCTGCAGGAGATACGCAGTATTTT.

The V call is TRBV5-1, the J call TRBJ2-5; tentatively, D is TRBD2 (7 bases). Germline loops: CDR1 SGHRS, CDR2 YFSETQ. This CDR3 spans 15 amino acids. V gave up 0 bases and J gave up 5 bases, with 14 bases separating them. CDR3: CASSLEAGAGETQYF. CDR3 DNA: TGCGCCAGCAGCTTGGAGGCGGGGGCGGGGGAGACCCAGTACTTC.

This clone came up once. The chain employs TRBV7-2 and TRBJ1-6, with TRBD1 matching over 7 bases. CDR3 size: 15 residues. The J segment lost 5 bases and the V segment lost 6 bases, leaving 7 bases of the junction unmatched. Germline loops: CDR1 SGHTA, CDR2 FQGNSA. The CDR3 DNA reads TGTGCCAGCAGTTCCGACAGGGCTAATAATTCACCCCTCCACTTT. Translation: CASSSDRANNSPLHF.

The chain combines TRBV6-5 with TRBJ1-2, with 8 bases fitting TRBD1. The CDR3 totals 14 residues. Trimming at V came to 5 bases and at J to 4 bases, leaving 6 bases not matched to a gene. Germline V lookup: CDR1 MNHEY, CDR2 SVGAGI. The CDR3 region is CASSQQGGGYGYTF. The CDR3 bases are TGTGCCAGCAGTCAACAGGGGGGAGGCTATGGCTACACCTTC.

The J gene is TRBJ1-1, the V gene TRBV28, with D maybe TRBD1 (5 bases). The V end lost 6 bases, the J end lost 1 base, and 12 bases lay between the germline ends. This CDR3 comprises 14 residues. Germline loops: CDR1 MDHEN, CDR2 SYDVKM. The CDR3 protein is CASSLNRKNTEAFF. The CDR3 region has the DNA TGTGCCAGCAGCCTGAACAGGAAGAACACTGAAGCTTTCTTT.

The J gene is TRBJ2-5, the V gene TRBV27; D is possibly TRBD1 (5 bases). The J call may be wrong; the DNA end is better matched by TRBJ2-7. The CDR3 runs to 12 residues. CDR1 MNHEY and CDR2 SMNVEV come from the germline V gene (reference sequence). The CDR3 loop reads CASRRTSGEQYF. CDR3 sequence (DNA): TGTGCCAGCAGAAGGACATCGGGCGAGCAGTACTTC.

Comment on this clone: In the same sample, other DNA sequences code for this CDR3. The CDR3 bases are TGCGCCAGCAGCCAAGATGGGACAGGTATCTCCTACGAGCAGTACTTC. Translated: CASSQDGTGISYEQYF. This rearrangement joins TRBV4-1 to TRBJ2-7; TRBD1 matches at 8 bases. Germline V gene sequence: CDR1 MGHRA, CDR2 YSYEKL. Trimming took 0 bases from V and 0 from J; bases not matched to a gene: 4. There are 16 residues in the CDR3.

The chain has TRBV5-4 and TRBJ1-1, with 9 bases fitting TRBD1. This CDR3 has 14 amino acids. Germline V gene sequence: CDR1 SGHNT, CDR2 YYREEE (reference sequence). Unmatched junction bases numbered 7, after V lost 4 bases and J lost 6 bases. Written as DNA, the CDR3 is TGTGCCAGCAGCCCCCGGGACAGGGTAGCTGAAGCTTTCTTT. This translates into CASSPRDRVAEAFF.